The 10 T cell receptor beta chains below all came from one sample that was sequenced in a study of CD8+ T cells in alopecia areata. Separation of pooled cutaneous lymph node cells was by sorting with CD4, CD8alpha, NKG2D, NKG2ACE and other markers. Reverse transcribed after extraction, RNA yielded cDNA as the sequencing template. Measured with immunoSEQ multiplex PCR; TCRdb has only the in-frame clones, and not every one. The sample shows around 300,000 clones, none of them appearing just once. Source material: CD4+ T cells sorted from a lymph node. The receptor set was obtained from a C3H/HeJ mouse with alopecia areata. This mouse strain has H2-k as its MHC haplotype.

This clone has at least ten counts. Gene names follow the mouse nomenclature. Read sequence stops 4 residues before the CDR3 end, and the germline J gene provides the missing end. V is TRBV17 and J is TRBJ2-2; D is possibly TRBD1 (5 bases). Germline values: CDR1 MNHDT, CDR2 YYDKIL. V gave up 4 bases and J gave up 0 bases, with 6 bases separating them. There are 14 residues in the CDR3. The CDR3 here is CASSKGSNTGQLYF. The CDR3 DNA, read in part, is TGTGCTAGCAGTAAGGGGTCAAACACCGGG.

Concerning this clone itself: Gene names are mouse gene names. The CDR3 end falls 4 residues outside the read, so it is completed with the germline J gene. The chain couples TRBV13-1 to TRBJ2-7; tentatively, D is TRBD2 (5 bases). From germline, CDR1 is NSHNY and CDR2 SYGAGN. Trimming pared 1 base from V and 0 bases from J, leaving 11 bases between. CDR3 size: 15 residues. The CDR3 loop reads CASSDLGKSSYEQYF. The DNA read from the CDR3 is TGTGCCAGCAGTGATTTGGGGAAGAGCTCCTAT.

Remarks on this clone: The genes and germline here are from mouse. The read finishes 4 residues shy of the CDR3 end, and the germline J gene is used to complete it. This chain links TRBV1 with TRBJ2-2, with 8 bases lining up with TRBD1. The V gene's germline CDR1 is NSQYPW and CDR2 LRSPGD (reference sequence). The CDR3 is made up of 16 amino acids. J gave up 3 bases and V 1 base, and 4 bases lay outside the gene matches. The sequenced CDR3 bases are TGCACCTGCAGTGCAGGGTGGACAGGGTACACCGGG. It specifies CTCSAGWTGYTG. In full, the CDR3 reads CTCSAGWTGYTGQLYF.

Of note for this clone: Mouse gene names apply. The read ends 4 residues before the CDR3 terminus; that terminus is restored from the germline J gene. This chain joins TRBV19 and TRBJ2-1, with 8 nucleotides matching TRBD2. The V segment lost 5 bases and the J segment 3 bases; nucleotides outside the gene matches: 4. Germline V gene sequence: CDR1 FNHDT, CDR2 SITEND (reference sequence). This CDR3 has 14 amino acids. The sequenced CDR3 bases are TGTGCCAGCAGGCTGGGGGGCGGCTATGCT. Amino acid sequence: CASRLGGGYA. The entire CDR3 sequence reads CASRLGGGYAEQFF.

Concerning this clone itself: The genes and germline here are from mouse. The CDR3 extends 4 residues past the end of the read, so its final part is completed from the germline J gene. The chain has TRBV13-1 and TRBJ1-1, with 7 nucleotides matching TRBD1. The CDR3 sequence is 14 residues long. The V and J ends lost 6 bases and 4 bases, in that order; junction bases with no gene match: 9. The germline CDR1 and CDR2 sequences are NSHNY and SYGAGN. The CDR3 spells CASTIDRDGTEVFF. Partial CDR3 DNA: TGTGCCAGCACCATAGACAGGGACGGCACA.

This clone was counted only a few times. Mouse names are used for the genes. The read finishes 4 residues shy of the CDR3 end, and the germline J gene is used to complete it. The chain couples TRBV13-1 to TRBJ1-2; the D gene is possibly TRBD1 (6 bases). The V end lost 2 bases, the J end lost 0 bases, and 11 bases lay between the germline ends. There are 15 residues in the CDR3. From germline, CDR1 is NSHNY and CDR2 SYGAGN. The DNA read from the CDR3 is TGTGCCAGCAGTGACGGGACAACCTCAAACTCC. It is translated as CASSDGTTSNS. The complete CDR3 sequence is CASSDGTTSNSDYTF.

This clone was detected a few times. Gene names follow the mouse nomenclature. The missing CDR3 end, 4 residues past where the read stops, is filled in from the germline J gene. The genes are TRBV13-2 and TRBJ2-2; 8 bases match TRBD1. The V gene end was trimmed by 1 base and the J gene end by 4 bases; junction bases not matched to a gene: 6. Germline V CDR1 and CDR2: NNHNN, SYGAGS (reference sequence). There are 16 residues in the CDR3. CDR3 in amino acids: CASGDPQGAGTGQLYF. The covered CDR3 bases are TGTGCCAGCGGTGATCCCCAGGGGGCTGGCACCGGG.

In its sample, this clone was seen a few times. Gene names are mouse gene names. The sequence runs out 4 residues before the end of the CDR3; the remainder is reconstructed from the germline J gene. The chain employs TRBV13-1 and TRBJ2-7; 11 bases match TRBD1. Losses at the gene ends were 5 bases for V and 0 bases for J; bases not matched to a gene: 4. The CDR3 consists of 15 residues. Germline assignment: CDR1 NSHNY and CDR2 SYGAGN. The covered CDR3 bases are TGTGCCAGCAGGACCGGGACAGGGGGCTCCTAT. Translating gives CASRTGTGGSY. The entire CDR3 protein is CASRTGTGGSYEQYF.

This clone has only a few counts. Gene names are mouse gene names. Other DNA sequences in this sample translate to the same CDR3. The CDR3 DNA, read in part, is TGTGCCAGCAGCGACAGGGGTCAAAAC. Translation gives CASSDRGQN. The whole CDR3 protein is CASSDRGQNTLYF. The gene calls are TRBV13-3 and TRBJ2-4; 7 positions match TRBD1. The read stops 4 residues short of the end of the CDR3; the missing end is completed from the germline J gene. After removal of 5 bases from V and 1 base from J, the junction contained 1 base not matched to a gene. Germline lookup yields CDR1 NNHDY and CDR2 SYVADS. The CDR3 contains 13 residues.

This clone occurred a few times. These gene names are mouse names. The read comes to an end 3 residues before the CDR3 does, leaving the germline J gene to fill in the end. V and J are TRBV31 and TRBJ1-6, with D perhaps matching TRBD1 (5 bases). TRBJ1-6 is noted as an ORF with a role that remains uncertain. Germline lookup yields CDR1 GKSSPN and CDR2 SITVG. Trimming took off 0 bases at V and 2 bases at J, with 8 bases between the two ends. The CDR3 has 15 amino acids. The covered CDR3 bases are TGTGCCTGGAGTCTATGGGGGACCTATAATTCGCCC. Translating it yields CAWSLWGTYNSP. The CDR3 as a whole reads CAWSLWGTYNSPLYF.